Listed below are T cell receptor beta chains from one sample, sequenced in a study of glioma-infiltrating T cells after dendritic cell vaccination. Libraries were prepared by immunoSEQ multiplex PCR; TCRdb keeps only in-frame clonotypes and omits some of them. In the table there are roughly 88,000 clones, around four fifths of which are singletons. Material: blood, obtained after dendritic cell vaccination. These receptors originate from a human donor with glioblastoma. The CDR3 runs from the conserved cysteine through the conserved F or W. D genes are given only for firm matches. Some rows have no size entry. The others give once, few or many, or a class for an expanded clone.

D gene,clone size,V gene,J gene,CDR3 protein,CDR3 DNA
TRBD2,.,TRBV2,TRBJ2-1,CASSEGTSGYNEQFF,TGTGCCAGCAGTGAAGGGACTAGCGGATACAATGAGCAGTTCTTC
.,.,TRBV28,TRBJ1-1,CASSRGGRSTEAFF,TGTGCCAGCAGCAGAGGAGGAAGGAGCACTGAAGCTTTCTTT
.,.,TRBV28,TRBJ2-7,CASSYSSYEQYF,TGTGCCAGCAGTTACAGCTCCTACGAGCAGTACTTC
TRBD2,once,TRBV9,TRBJ2-1,CASSAGLAGGGEQFF,TGTGCCAGCAGCGCCGGACTAGCGGGGGGAGGTGAGCAGTTCTTC
TRBD1,.,TRBV13,TRBJ1-2,CASSTRDRGFSSGYTF,TGTGCCAGCAGCACCCGGGACAGGGGCTTTTCGAGTGGCTACACCTTC
.,.,TRBV18,TRBJ2-1,CASSPEMDSYNEQFF,TGTGCCAGCTCACCCGAAATGGACAGTTACAATGAGCAGTTCTTC
TRBD2,.,TRBV5-4,TRBJ2-3,CASSLASGSTDTQYF,TGTGCCAGCAGCTTGGCTAGCGGGAGCACAGATACGCAGTATTTT
.,.,TRBV7-9,TRBJ2-7,CASSPGVGGISYEQYF,TGTGCCAGCAGCCCAGGTGTGGGGGGTATCTCCTACGAGCAGTACTTC
.,.,TRBV6-6,TRBJ1-1,CASSLQGLNTEAFF,TGTGCCAGCAGTTTACAGGGCCTGAACACTGAAGCTTTCTTT
.,.,TRBV5-6,TRBJ1-1,CASSWGRVGEAFF,TGTGCCAGCAGCTGGGGGAGGGTCGGTGAAGCTTTCTTT
TRBD1,.,TRBV27,TRBJ1-5,CASSRGQGRNQPQHF,TGTGCCAGCAGCCGTGGACAGGGCCGAAATCAGCCCCAGCATTTT
TRBD1,.,TRBV18,TRBJ1-4,CASSPAGQDNEKLFF,TGTGCCAGCTCACCGGCCGGACAGGATAATGAAAAACTGTTTTTT
TRBD1,.,TRBV5-1,TRBJ2-3,CASSLDGQGADTQYF,TGCGCCAGCAGCTTGGACGGACAGGGCGCAGATACGCAGTATTTT
.,.,TRBV18,TRBJ2-7,CASSPDYGTLGEQYF,TGTGCCAGCTCACCGGATTACGGGACTCTCGGGGAGCAGTACTTC
.,.,TRBV30,TRBJ1-4,CAWSASQGTNEKLFF,TGTGCCTGGAGCGCCTCTCAGGGAACTAATGAAAAACTGTTTTTT
.,.,TRBV2,TRBJ1-4,CASSGEATNEKLFF,TGTGCCAGCAGTGGCGAGGCAACTAATGAAAAACTGTTTTTT
.,.,TRBV7-2,TRBJ1-2,CASSLGQLTMGYTF,TGTGCCAGCAGCTTAGGACAGTTAACTATGGGCTACACCTTC
.,few,TRBV6-5,TRBJ1-1,CASSYSYRPNTEAFF,TGTGCCAGCAGTTACTCGTACAGACCGAACACTGAAGCTTTCTTT
TRBD2,.,TRBV6-4,TRBJ2-3,CASSASGGADTQYF,TGTGCCAGCAGTGCTAGCGGGGGAGCAGATACGCAGTATTTT
.,once,TRBV2,TRBJ2-1,CASSESQGYEQFF,TGTGCCAGCAGTGAAAGCCAGGGCTATGAGCAGTTCTTC
TRBD1,.,TRBV11-1,TRBJ1-1,CASSLGTGGQNTEAFF,TGTGCCAGCAGCCTCGGGACAGGGGGCCAGAACACTGAAGCTTTCTTT
TRBD2,few,TRBV30,TRBJ2-3,CAWTPLRTSGKLDTQYF,TGTGCCTGGACACCTTTACGGACTAGCGGGAAGCTAGATACGCAGTATTTT
TRBD2,.,TRBV5-4,TRBJ2-7,CASSSHSTGLAAEQYF,TGTGCCAGCAGCTCCCACTCTACCGGACTAGCTGCCGAGCAGTACTTC
TRBD1,once,TRBV6-4,TRBJ1-6,CASSSGQGNFLHF,TGTGCCAGCAGTTCGGGACAGGGGAATTTCCTCCACTTT
TRBD1,once,TRBV6-5,TRBJ1-2,CASRRTGGDGYTF,TGTGCCAGCAGACGGACAGGGGGTGATGGCTACACCTTC
TRBD1,.,TRBV19,TRBJ1-1,CASSSVGGDLNTEAFF,TGTGCCAGTAGCTCAGTAGGGGGCGACCTGAACACTGAAGCTTTCTTT
TRBD2,.,TRBV6-6,TRBJ2-1,CASGGGYNEQFF,TGTGCCTCCGGGGGGGGTTACAATGAGCAGTTCTTC
.,.,TRBV5-1,TRBJ1-1,CASSWSLGGMNTEAFF,TGCGCCAGCAGTTGGAGTCTGGGAGGGATGAACACTGAAGCTTTCTTT
.,.,TRBV7-9,TRBJ2-3,CASSLALVSDTQYF,TGTGCCAGCAGCTTAGCGCTAGTGTCAGATACGCAGTATTTT
.,.,TRBV7-8,TRBJ1-2,CASSLASGYYGYTF,TGTGCCAGCAGCTTAGCCTCGGGGTACTATGGCTACACCTTC
TRBD2,.,TRBV19,TRBJ2-7,CASSIRGEGSYEQYF,TGTGCCAGTAGTATACGAGGGGAGGGTAGTTACGAGCAGTACTTC
.,.,TRBV2,TRBJ2-7,CATERSSYEQYF,TGTGCCACCGAGCGGAGCTCCTACGAGCAGTACTTC
.,.,TRBV5-1,TRBJ2-4,CASSIQGEGNIQYF,TGCGCCAGCAGTATACAGGGGGAGGGAAACATTCAGTACTTC
TRBD1,.,TRBV13,TRBJ2-1,CASRRTGAVKTYNEQFF,TGTGCCAGCAGACGGACAGGGGCTGTTAAGACCTACAATGAGCAGTTCTTC
TRBD1,.,TRBV5-1,TRBJ1-2,CASGPGDRGRYGYTF,TGCGCCAGCGGCCCTGGGGACAGGGGAAGGTATGGCTACACCTTC
TRBD2,.,TRBV7-2,TRBJ2-3,CASSFGGGATDTQYF,TGTGCCAGCAGTTTCGGCGGGGGGGCCACAGATACGCAGTATTTT
TRBD2,.,TRBV5-6,TRBJ2-1,CASSRGLAEQFF,TGTGCCAGCAGCAGAGGACTAGCGGAGCAGTTCTTC
.,.,TRBV14,TRBJ2-5,CASSQGRGVGRETQYF,TGTGCCAGCAGCCAAGGGCGGGGAGTAGGCAGAGAGACCCAGTACTTC
.,.,TRBV19,TRBJ2-5,CASSPSDWTAETQYF,TGTGCCAGTAGTCCTTCGGACTGGACGGCGGAGACCCAGTACTTC
TRBD1,.,TRBV5-1,TRBJ2-7,CASSLAGTGREQYF,TGCGCCAGCAGCTTGGCCGGGACAGGGCGCGAGCAGTACTTC
.,.,TRBV7-2,TRBJ1-2,CASSFNQGDYGYTF,TGTGCCAGCAGCTTCAACCAGGGCGACTATGGCTACACCTTC
TRBD2,.,TRBV5-1,TRBJ2-1,CASSETSGVREQFF,TGCGCCAGCAGCGAAACTAGCGGGGTACGTGAGCAGTTCTTC
TRBD2,.,TRBV28,TRBJ2-5,CASSLMRGLAGDQETQYF,TGTGCCAGCAGTTTAATGAGGGGACTAGCGGGGGATCAAGAGACCCAGTACTTC
.,.,TRBV19,TRBJ1-5,CASRDIWNQPQHF,TGTGCCAGTCGGGACATTTGGAATCAGCCCCAGCATTTT
TRBD1,.,TRBV2,TRBJ1-2,CASIEVAGGRGYTF,TGTGCCAGCATAGAGGTGGCAGGGGGGAGAGGCTACACCTTC
.,.,TRBV19,TRBJ1-6,CASSIRQLNSPLHF,TGTGCCAGTAGTATAAGACAGCTTAATTCACCCCTCCACTTT
.,.,TRBV5-1,TRBJ2-1,CASSLELYEQFF,TGCGCCAGCAGCTTGGAGCTTTACGAGCAGTTCTTC
.,once,TRBV30,TRBJ1-4,CAWSPGLSTNEKLFF,TGTGCCTGGAGCCCGGGACTCTCAACTAATGAAAAACTGTTTTTT
.,once,TRBV7-9,TRBJ2-1,CASSLIDRYNEQFF,TGTGCCAGCAGCTTAATTGATCGGTACAATGAGCAGTTCTTC
TRBD1,once,TRBV6-6,TRBJ1-5,CAIDNGQGQPQHF,TGTGCCATCGACAATGGACAGGGTCAACCCCAGCATTTT